This T cell receptor beta chain stems from a study of STAT5B mutations in CD4+ large granular lymphocyte leukemia. About the study: Among healthy donors, a particular HLA allele went with more CDR3 'QG' motifs.

Authors' analysis steps: Lowest detectable productive clonotype frequency was 2.59 x 10-5. Generated by immunoSEQ multiplex PCR, the TCRdb table keeps only in-frame clones and is missing some. The V and J calls and clone size were taken over from that table, and D and trimming were inferred from the DNA. This sample carries 25,000 to 30,000 clones, around 78% of them seen once, and the ten largest clones take around 1%. Findings and limits, study-wide: Data were not HLA-matched across samples. About 24% of private leukemic clonotypes occurred rarely in other patients' non-leukemic repertoires.

As to this clone: No antigen is known for it.

Sequencing was carried out using CD4+ T cells from blood buffy coats. This clonotype was sampled from a human donor in good health.

The CDR3 loop reads CASASGQGISFYGYTF. Here the CDR3 DNA reads TGTGCTAGTGCCTCGGGACAGGGGATTTCGTTCTATGGCTACACCTTC. V and J are TRBV12-5 and TRBJ1-2, with TRBD1 matching over 10 bases. With 7 bases clipped from V and 4 bases from J, the junction kept 12 bases outside the gene matches. Per the germline V gene, CDR1 is LGHNT and CDR2 is FRNRAP. The CDR3 sequence is 16 residues long.